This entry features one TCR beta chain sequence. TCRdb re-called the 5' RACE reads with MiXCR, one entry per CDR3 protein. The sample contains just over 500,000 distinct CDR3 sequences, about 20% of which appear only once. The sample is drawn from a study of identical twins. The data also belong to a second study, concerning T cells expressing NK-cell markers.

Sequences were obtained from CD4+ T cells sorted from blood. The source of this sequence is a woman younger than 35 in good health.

The CDR3 protein is CASSQTGDPWQPQHF. The CDR3 DNA reads TGCGCCAGCAGCCAGACAGGGGACCCCTGGCAGCCCCAGCATTTT. The rearrangement joins TRBV4-3 to TRBJ1-5; 8 nucleotides align to TRBD1. Germline CDR1 and CDR2: LGHNA and YSLEER. The CDR3 is 15 amino acids. Unmatched junction bases numbered 8, after V lost 3 bases and J lost 7 bases.